This TCR beta chain derives from a study of radiation and T cells in renal cell carcinoma. The time point denotes: blood 4 weeks post-SBRT, at nephrectomy. Stated treatment: 15 Gy SBRT to primary tumor, nephrectomy 4 weeks later. This renal cell carcinoma was of the clear cell type. This CDR3 has 13 amino acids. V lost 6 bases and J 7 bases, leaving 16 bases between the germline ends. Germline loops: CDR1 MRHNA, CDR2 SNTAGT. Study outcomes and limitations: Pretreatment tumor biopsies were lacking, so baseline clonotypes are unknown. From baseline, blood top tumor clonotypes peaked at 2 weeks post-radiation.

Using immunoSEQ multiplex PCR, the repertoire was profiled, and TCRdb retains in-frame clones only, with some absent. The profile shows over 60,000 clones, roughly 83% of them singletons. Note on this clone: What it binds is unknown.

V usage is TRBV6-4 and J usage is TRBJ2-7; no definite D call. The material sequenced was blood, taken from a patient whose treatment included radiotherapy and nephrectomy. The sequence was obtained from a woman aged 55-75 years with renal cell carcinoma. As DNA, the CDR3 is TGTGCCAGCAGCCCTCCAGCTTCTGGGGAGCAGTACTTC. Protein product: CASSPPASGEQYF.